The source of this TCR beta chain is a study of Tregs in tolerant kidney transplant recipients. Notes on this clone: Its target is unknown. The read halts 3 residues ahead of the CDR3 end, with the missing end drawn from the germline J gene.

Germline loops: CDR1 MNHEY, CDR2 SVGEGT. Trimming removed 6 bases at V and 5 bases at J, with 8 bases between. The CDR3 is 12 amino acids. Sequencing was performed with immunoSEQ multiplex PCR; in TCRdb, only in-frame clones are kept and a portion is missing. Here the sample table reports 31,000 or so clones. Findings of the study overall: Biological reproducibility was not directly addressed, but technical replication error appeared minimal. For some patients, primers changed over time, blocking nucleotide-level comparison. Expanding Tregs on activated donor B cells appeared to best identify donor-specific TCRbeta clones.

The TCR was taken from a human donor who received a combined kidney and bone marrow transplant. The rearrangement joins TRBV6-2 or TRBV6-3 to TRBJ2-1; D is unclear. Sample: CD8+ T cells from blood, taken before the transplant. The covered CDR3 bases are TGTGCCAGCAGCCCAGAAGACAATGAG. Amino acids: CASSPEDNE. The full CDR3 is CASSPEDNEQFF.